This T cell receptor (beta chain) emerged from a study of blood T cell repertoires in COVID-19. Looking at the study overall: Sources were T cells, B-cell-depleted T cells, or PBMCs; the material itself was cDNA or gDNA.

The CDR3 covers 15 residues. Unmatched junction bases numbered 7, after V lost 6 bases and J lost 2 bases. Germline V CDR1 and CDR2: MNHEY, SMNVEV (reference sequence). Using immunoSEQ multiplex PCR, the repertoire was profiled, and TCRdb retains in-frame clones only, with some absent. The sample contains about 200,000 clones, 86% of which appear only once. Researchers sorted participants into cohorts using their self-reported clinical history. This TCR was recovered from a man in his forties with acute COVID-19. The specimen sequenced was PBMCs or T cells enriched from blood (not recorded which). This chain uses TRBV27 with TRBJ1-5, with 7 bases fitting TRBD1. CDR3 protein: CASSQQGYGNQPQHF. The CDR3 DNA sequence: TGTGCCAGCAGCCAACAGGGGTATGGCAATCAGCCCCAGCATTTT.